This TCR beta chain is drawn from a study of T cells in Graves' hyperthyroidism and ophthalmopathy. Turning to the study itself: Blood from the periphery was taken at initial diagnosis, before any treatment.

Study-level results: Most expanded thyroid clonotypes above 0.001 also appeared in blood. Model predictions of ophthalmopathy came a median approximately 6 months before onset.

The CDR3 spans 14 residues. CDR1 is SEHNR, CDR2 FQNEAQ, per germline (reference sequence). V lost 5 bases, J lost 2 bases, and 12 bases lay in between. Orbital computed tomography and thyroid ultrasound, together with serum TRAb and thyroxine and clinical symptoms, were used for diagnoses. Amplification yielded TCR beta CDR3 regions, with RNA transcripts as the source. Researchers ran a first-round RT-PCR on the TCR CDR3 using the HTBI primer set. TCRdb reprocessed the multiplex PCR reads via MiXCR and lists one record per CDR3 protein. Of 250,000 to 350,000 distinct CDR3 sequences in the sample, 15% to 20% were seen once. There are a few counts of this clonotype. What it binds is not known.

The sample consisted of blood. The clonotype originates from a woman aged 60-75 years with Graves' ophthalmopathy. This rearrangement joins TRBV7-9 to TRBJ2-5; D gene ambiguous. The CDR3 coding sequence is TGTGCCAGCAGCCAACGTAGAGCACAAGAGACCCAGTACTTC. Its translation: CASSQRRAQETQYF.